These 7 T cell receptor beta chains originate from one sample sequenced in a study of blood T cell repertoires in COVID-19. Here immunoSEQ multiplex PCR was the method, and the copy in TCRdb shows in-frame clones only, minus some. The table lists about 160,000 clones, roughly 78% of them singletons. The sample taken for sequencing was peripheral blood. These receptors were taken from a human donor with acute or convalescent COVID-19. The donor label of this sample is uncertain.

V gene TRBV27 combines with J gene TRBJ2-7; D may be TRBD1 (5 bases). The CDR3 loop spans 13 amino acids. The V and J ends lost 5 bases and 7 bases respectively, with 15 bases between them. Germline loops: CDR1 MNHEY, CDR2 SMNVEV (reference sequence). This CDR3 is CASSVTGVGEQYF. CDR3 DNA: TGTGCCAGCAGTGTCACAGGTGTGGGGGAGCAGTACTTC.

The chain recombines TRBV6-5 with TRBJ1-2; 7 nucleotides align to TRBD1. Per the germline V gene, CDR1 is MNHEY and CDR2 is SVGAGI. The CDR3 loop spans 14 amino acids. The trim removed 5 bases at V and 5 bases at J, leaving 8 bases unmatched. This CDR3 reads CASSLDRVVYGYTF. The CDR3 nucleotides are TGTGCCAGCAGTCTTGACAGGGTGGTTTATGGCTACACCTTC.

V gene TRBV6-1 combines with J gene TRBJ1-1; 7 bases are a match to TRBD1. Losses at the gene ends were 0 bases for V and 10 bases for J; bases not matched to a gene: 5. Germline V gene lookup returns CDR1 MNHNS and CDR2 SASEGT. The CDR3 is made up of 13 amino acids. CDR3 coding DNA: TGTGCCAGCAGTGAAGCCCTTACAGGGGTAGCTTTCTTT. This encodes CASSEALTGVAFF.

This clone appeared a single time. The chain recombines TRBV7-8 with TRBJ2-7, with TRBD1 matching over 9 bases. Losses at the gene ends were 1 base for V and 0 bases for J; bases not matched to a gene: 4. Germline CDR1 SGHVS, CDR2 FQNEAQ. The CDR3 is made up of 16 amino acids. CDR3 coding DNA: TGTGCCAGCAGCTTAGGGTTGACAGGGGGCTCCTACGAGCAGTACTTC. The encoded protein is CASSLGLTGGSYEQYF.

With regard to this clone: The same CDR3 is also encoded by other DNA sequences in this sample. The gene calls are TRBV5-6 and TRBJ1-2; 9 bases match TRBD1. CDR1 and CDR2 from the germline V gene are SGHDT and YYEEEE. Trimming removed 2 bases from V and 8 bases from J; junction bases left unmatched: 4. This CDR3 has 13 amino acids. The CDR3 DNA reads TGTGCCAGCAGCTTAAGGACAGGGGAAGGCTACACCTTC. Protein product: CASSLRTGEGYTF.

The rearrangement uses TRBV4-3 and TRBJ1-2; 7 bases fit TRBD1. Germline CDR1 reads LGHNA; CDR2 reads YSLEER. The CDR3 covers 14 residues. With 5 bases clipped from V and 4 bases from J, the junction kept 7 bases outside the gene matches. The CDR3 DNA sequence: TGCGCCAGCAGCTCGATGACAGGGCCCTATGGCTACACCTTC. Its translation: CASSSMTGPYGYTF.

J is TRBJ2-7 and V is TRBV6-5; 9 nucleotides line up with TRBD1. The V and J ends lost 6 bases and 2 bases, in that order; junction bases with no gene match: 5. The CDR3 extends over 14 amino acids. Per germline, CDR1 MNHEY and CDR2 SVGAGI. Here the CDR3 reads CASRGRDRAYEQYF. CDR3 nucleotide sequence: TGTGCCAGCAGAGGCCGGGACAGGGCCTACGAGCAGTACTTC.